The 17 T cell receptor beta chains listed next were all sequenced from one sample in a study of blood T cell repertoires in COVID-19. The table came from immunoSEQ multiplex PCR; TCRdb's copy has only in-frame clones and leaves some out. The repertoire has over 350,000 clones, around 88% of them found once; the top ten carry roughly 4%. The material sequenced was peripheral blood. These receptors all stem from a young woman with acute or convalescent COVID-19.

For this clone: The junction departs from the called germline gene at one end, perhaps through a read error. The rearrangement joins TRBV5-6 to TRBJ2-1; D remains ambiguous. CDR3 length: 14 residues. Germline V gene data show CDR1 as SGHDT and CDR2 as YYEEEE. CDR3 loop: CASSLPYSNNEQFF. In DNA form, the CDR3 reads TGTGCCAGCAGCTTACCTTACTCCAACAATGAGCAGTTCTTC.

This rearrangement joins TRBV11-2 to TRBJ2-5; D gene uncertain. Trimming removed 3 bases at V and 3 bases at J, with 5 bases between. Germline CDR1 SGHAT, CDR2 FQNNGV. This CDR3 contains 12 residues. The CDR3: CASSFSEETQYF. DNA for the CDR3: TGTGCCAGCAGCTTTTCTGAAGAGACCCAGTACTTC. Full variable domain (outside the CDR3, taken from reference TRBV11-2 and TRBJ2-5): EAGVAQSPRYKIIEKRQSVAFWCNPISGHATLYWYQQILGQGPKLLIQFQNNGVVDDSQLPKDRFSAERLKGVDSTLKIQPAKLEDSAVYLCASSFSEETQYFGPGTRLLVL.

This rearrangement joins TRBV18 to TRBJ2-5, with D perhaps TRBD1 (5 bases). This CDR3 is 13 amino acids long. The germline CDR1 and CDR2 sequences are KGHSH and LQKENI. Trimming removed 1 base at V and 3 bases at J, with 6 bases between. CDR3: CASSPRREETQYF. The CDR3 DNA reads as TGTGCCAGCTCACCACGCAGGGAAGAGACCCAGTACTTC.

The chain recombines TRBV7-9 with TRBJ1-4; D not certain. Per germline, CDR1 SEHNR and CDR2 FQNEAQ (reference sequence). V dropped 5 bases and J dropped 0 bases, with 10 bases sitting between them. CDR3 length: 15 residues. CDR3 DNA sequence: TGTGCCAGCAGCCCACGTCGAGCAACTAATGAAAAACTGTTTTTT. Its translation is CASSPRRATNEKLFF.

The rearrangement uses TRBV7-9 and TRBJ1-2; 7 nucleotides align to TRBD1. Germline CDR1 reads SEHNR; CDR2 reads FQNEAQ (reference sequence). The trim removed 4 bases at V and 6 bases at J, leaving 14 bases unmatched. The CDR3 sequence is 16 residues long. The CDR3 region is CASSSPSGTVYDGYTF. CDR3 bases: TGTGCCAGCAGCTCACCCTCCGGGACAGTTTACGATGGCTACACCTTC.

The chain links TRBV30 to TRBJ2-2, with TRBD2 matching 8 bases. Germline assignment: CDR1 GTSNPN and CDR2 SVGIG (reference sequence). This CDR3 spans 17 amino acids. Trimming took 0 bases from V and 3 from J; bases not matched to a gene: 9. CDR3 coding DNA: TGTGCCTGGAGTGTACGGGGGGGACGGGGATACACCGGGGAGCTGTTTTTT. Its translation: CAWSVRGGRGYTGELFF.

The chain links TRBV7-9 to TRBJ2-7, with D possibly being TRBD1 (6 bases). V dropped 4 bases and J dropped 7 bases, with 17 bases sitting between them. The CDR3 covers 14 residues. CDR1 is SEHNR and CDR2 is FQNEAQ in the germline V gene (reference sequence). In nucleotides, the CDR3 is TGTGCCAGCAGCTCTTCGGGACACCTTTTAGAGCAGTACTTC. Amino acid sequence: CASSSSGHLLEQYF.

V and J are TRBV10-1 and TRBJ2-1; 10 bases are shared with TRBD1. Germline loops: CDR1 WNHNN, CDR2 SYGVQD (reference sequence). The length of the CDR3 is 15 residues. V shed 6 bases, J shed 7 bases, and the junction held 9 bases outside the gene matches. Here the CDR3 reads CASSLTGGGFNEQFF. Here the CDR3 DNA reads TGCGCCAGCAGCTTGACAGGGGGCGGTTTTAATGAGCAGTTCTTC.

The chain joins TRBV28 to TRBJ2-1, with a weak D call TRBD1 (5 bases). Per the germline V gene, CDR1 is MDHEN and CDR2 is SYDVKM. This CDR3 spans 14 amino acids. Trimming shortened V by 6 bases and J by 3 bases, and 12 bases separated the two germline ends. CDR3 nucleotides: TGTGCCAGCAGCCGAAACAGGATCTACAATGAGCAGTTCTTC. Its protein is CASSRNRIYNEQFF.

V usage is TRBV25-1 and J usage is TRBJ2-1; 9 bases are a match to TRBD1. Per germline, CDR1 MGHDK and CDR2 SYGVNS. J was trimmed by 1 base and V by 2 bases; bases with no gene match: 6. CDR3 length equals 17 residues. The CDR3 region is CASSEPWTGVSYNEQFF. In nucleotides, the CDR3 is TGTGCCAGCAGTGAACCCTGGACAGGGGTTTCCTACAATGAGCAGTTCTTC.

The J gene is TRBJ2-5, the V gene TRBV4-1; TRBD2 matches at 10 bases. CDR3 length equals 16 residues. Germline loops: CDR1 MGHRA, CDR2 YSYEKL. V dropped 1 base and J dropped 7; count of bases not matched to a gene: 9. As DNA, the CDR3 is TGCGCCAGCAGCCAAGTGGGCCGGGTAGCGGGGGGGACCCAGTACTTC. It codes for CASSQVGRVAGGTQYF.

The rearrangement uses TRBV14 and TRBJ1-1; D remains unclear. The CDR3 is 15 residues long. Germline V gene sequence: CDR1 SGHDN, CDR2 FVKESK. The V gene lost 4 bases and the J gene lost 3 bases, with 15 bases spanning the gap. Written as DNA, the CDR3 is TGTGCCAGCAGCCGCAGCGGGAGCCTAGACACTGAAGCTTTCTTT. Translating it yields CASSRSGSLDTEAFF.

The genes are TRBV5-1 and TRBJ2-2; TRBD2 matches at 9 bases. The germline CDR1 and CDR2 sequences are SGHRS and YFSETQ. The CDR3 length is 17 residues. V lost 5 bases and J lost 1; bases outside the gene matches: 9. The CDR3 here is CASSFRPSGENTGELFF. CDR3 DNA: TGCGCCAGCAGTTTCCGTCCTAGCGGGGAGAACACCGGGGAGCTGTTTTTT.

V and J are TRBV15 and TRBJ1-4; tentatively, D is TRBD1 (6 bases). This CDR3 contains 16 residues. Germline CDR1 LNHNV, CDR2 YYDKDF (reference sequence). V was pared by 1 base and J by 0 bases, with 9 bases between. CDR3 DNA: TGTGCCACCAGCAGAGGGACAGCCGCAACTAATGAAAAACTGTTTTTT. Protein product: CATSRGTAATNEKLFF. The entire variable domain, with the rest obtained from reference TRBV15 and TRBJ1-4, is as follows: DAMVIQNPRYQVTQFGKPVTLSCSQTLNHNVMYWYQQKSSQAPKLLFHYYDKDFNNEADTPDNFQSRRPNTSFCFLDIRSPGLGDTAMYLCATSRGTAATNEKLFFGSGTQLSVL.

The count of this clone is one. The V and J genes are TRBV13 and TRBJ2-5, with TRBD2 matching over 8 bases. The CDR3 is 15 residues long. Germline assignment: CDR1 PRHDT and CDR2 FYEKMQ (reference sequence). V lost 2 bases and J lost 5; bases outside the gene matches: 7. Here the CDR3 DNA reads TGTGCCAGCAGCTTATGGCGGGGGGCCACGGAGACCCAGTACTTC. Translating gives CASSLWRGATETQYF.

J is TRBJ1-2 and V is TRBV19; possible D gene TRBD1, 6 bases. Trimming removed 8 bases at V and 0 bases at J, with 13 bases between. The CDR3 is made up of 14 amino acids. Per the germline V gene, CDR1 is LNHDA and CDR2 is SQIVND (reference sequence). CDR3 bases: TGTGCCAGTGAGTCAGGGGACCCTAACTATGGCTACACCTTC. It yields the protein CASESGDPNYGYTF.

V and J are TRBV11-2 and TRBJ2-4; D is undetermined. In germline, CDR1 is SGHAT, CDR2 FQNNGV. This CDR3 comprises 14 residues. Trimming stripped 5 bases from V and 1 base from J, with 9 bases between. CDR3 loop: CASSPPGAKNIQYF. The CDR3 DNA reads as TGTGCCAGCAGCCCGCCCGGTGCCAAAAACATTCAGTACTTC.